This T cell receptor (beta chain) was profiled in a study of CD8 T cells in Susac syndrome. This CDR3 has 15 amino acids. Between the trimmed V and J ends, which lost 0 bases and 5 bases, there was a span of 16 bases. Germline CDR1 is GTSNPN and CDR2 is SVGIG (reference sequence). After extraction with the RNeasy kit, roughly 0.45 to 1 ug of the RNA was reverse transcribed using random hexamers. The method of amplification for TCR beta CDR3 was immunoSEQ multiplex PCR, covering 54 Vbeta and 13 Jbeta. TCRdb passed the immunoSEQ multiplex PCR reads through MiXCR, listing each CDR3 protein once. The sample records around 280,000 distinct CDR3 sequences, around 92% being singletons.

The receptor was derived from a human donor with multiple sclerosis. Sequenced material: CD4+ T cells from PBMCs. V and J are TRBV30 and TRBJ2-5, with a tentative D call TRBD2 (6 bases). The CDR3 bases are TGTGCCTGGAGTGTAAATTTCGGGAGTCTCGAGACCCAGTACTTC. Encoded protein: CAWSVNFGSLETQYF.